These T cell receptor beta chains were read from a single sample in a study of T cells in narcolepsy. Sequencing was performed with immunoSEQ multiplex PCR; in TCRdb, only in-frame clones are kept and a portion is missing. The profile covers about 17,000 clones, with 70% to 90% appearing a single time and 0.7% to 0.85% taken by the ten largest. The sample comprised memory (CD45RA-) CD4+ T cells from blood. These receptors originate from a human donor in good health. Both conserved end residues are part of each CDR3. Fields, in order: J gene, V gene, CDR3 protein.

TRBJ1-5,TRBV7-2,CASSLDAGGNQPQHF
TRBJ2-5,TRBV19,CASSGIARGVFQKTQYF
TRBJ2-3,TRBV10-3,CAISAGGGATDTQYF
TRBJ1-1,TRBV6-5,CASRGLSNTEAFF
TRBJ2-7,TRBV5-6,CASSLHGQGSYEQYF
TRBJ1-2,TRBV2,CASRGGWTAF
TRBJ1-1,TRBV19,CASSIMREQAFF
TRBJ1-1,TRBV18,CASSPGAAEAFF
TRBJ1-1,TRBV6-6,CASKREGSTEAFF
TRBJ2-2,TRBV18,CASSPAGRQNTGELFF
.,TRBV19,CASRLRGRESYEQYF
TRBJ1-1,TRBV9,CASSVGSLGNTEAFF
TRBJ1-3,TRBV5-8,CASSLGQFSGNTIYF
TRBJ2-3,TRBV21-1,CASSPPGAVGRDTQYF
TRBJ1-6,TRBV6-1,CASSQQGSSPLHF
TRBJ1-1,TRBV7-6,CASSDTGGRDTEAFF
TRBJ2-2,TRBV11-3,CASSFSRGAGELFF
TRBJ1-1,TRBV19,CASSGVGGNTEAFF
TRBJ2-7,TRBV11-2,CASSQGRSGEQYF
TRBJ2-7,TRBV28,CASTSSEGGSYEQYF
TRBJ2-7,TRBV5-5,CASSVQTQRYF
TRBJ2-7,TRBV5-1,CASSWGGGRADSYEQYF
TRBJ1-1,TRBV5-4,CAGSLDRRMNTEAFF
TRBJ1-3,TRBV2,CASRPPGGGNTIYF
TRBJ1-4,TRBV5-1,CASSKPGTHEKLFF
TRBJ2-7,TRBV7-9,CASSFIQRLYEQYF
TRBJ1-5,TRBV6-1,CASALDRGNQPQHF
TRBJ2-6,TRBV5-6,CASSLVASGANVLTF
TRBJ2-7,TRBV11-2,CASSPYGSVYEQYF
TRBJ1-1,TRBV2,CASSRRGLTEAFF
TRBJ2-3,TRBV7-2,CASSLNARASTDTQYF
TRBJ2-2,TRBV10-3,CAIRPGQGNTGELFF
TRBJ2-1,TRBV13,CASSSSGTGGHEQFF
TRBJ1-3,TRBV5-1,CASSVGRDTIYF
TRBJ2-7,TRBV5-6,CASSPPGPYEQYF
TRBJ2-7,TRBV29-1,CSVVGQGAGEQYF
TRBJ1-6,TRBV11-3,CASTKFGGQGNSPLHF